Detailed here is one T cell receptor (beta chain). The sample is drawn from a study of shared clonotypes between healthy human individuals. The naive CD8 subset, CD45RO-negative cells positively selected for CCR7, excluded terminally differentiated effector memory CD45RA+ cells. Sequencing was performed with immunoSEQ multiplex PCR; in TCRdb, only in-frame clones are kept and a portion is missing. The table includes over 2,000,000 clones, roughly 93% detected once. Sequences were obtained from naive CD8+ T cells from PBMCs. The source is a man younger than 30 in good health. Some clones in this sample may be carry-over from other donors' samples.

The CDR3 sequence: CASSQDLQDLQPQHF. DNA of the CDR3: TGCGCCAGCAGCCAAGATCTCCAGGATCTTCAGCCCCAGCATTTT. The chain recombines TRBV4-3 with TRBJ1-5; D is undetermined. V gave up 0 bases and J gave up 6 bases, with 12 bases separating them. CDR1 is LGHNA and CDR2 is YSLEER in the germline V gene. This CDR3 has 15 amino acids.